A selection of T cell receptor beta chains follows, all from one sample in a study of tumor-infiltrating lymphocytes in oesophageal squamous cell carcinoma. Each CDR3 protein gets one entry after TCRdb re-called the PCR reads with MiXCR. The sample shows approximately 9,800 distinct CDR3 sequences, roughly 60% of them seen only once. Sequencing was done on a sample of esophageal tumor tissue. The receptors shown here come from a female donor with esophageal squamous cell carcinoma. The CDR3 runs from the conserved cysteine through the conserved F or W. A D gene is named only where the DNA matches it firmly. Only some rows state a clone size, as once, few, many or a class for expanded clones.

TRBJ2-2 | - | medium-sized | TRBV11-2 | TGTGCCAGCAGCTTAGATCTGGCGGTCAGGGGTGGGGAGCTGTTTTTT | CASSLDLAVRGGELFF
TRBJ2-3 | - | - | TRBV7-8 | TGTGCCAGCAGCTCGACAATGGGAGATACGCAGTATTTT | CASSSTMGDTQYF
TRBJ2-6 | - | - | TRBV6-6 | TGTGCCAGCAGGAGGGCTGGGGCCAACGTCCTGACTTTC | CASRRAGANVLTF
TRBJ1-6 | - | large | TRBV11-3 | TGTGCCAGCAGCTTAGACGGGGTGGCCTATAATTCACCCCTCCACTTT | CASSLDGVAYNSPLHF
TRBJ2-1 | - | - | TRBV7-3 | TGTGCCAGCAGCTTATCTCGGGACTACAATGAGCAGTTCTTC | CASSLSRDYNEQFF
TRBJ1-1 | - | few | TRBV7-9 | TGTGCCAGCAGGGACCCGGGACAAATGAACACTGAAGCTTTCTTT | CASRDPGQMNTEAFF
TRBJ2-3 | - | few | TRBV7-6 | TGTGCTAGCAGCTTAGACAAAGGGCATACGCAGTATTTT | CASSLDKGHTQYF
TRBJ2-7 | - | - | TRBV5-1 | TGCGCCAGCAGCATCGGTATAGGTTGGAATGAGCAGTACTTC | CASSIGIGWNEQYF
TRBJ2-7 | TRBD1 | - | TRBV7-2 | TGTGCCAGCAGCTCCACGCCGGGACAGGGCTACGAGCAGTACTTC | CASSSTPGQGYEQYF
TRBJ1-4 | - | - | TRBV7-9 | TGTGCCAGCAGCTTAAGATTGGTGGGGACTAATGAAAAACTGTTTTTT | CASSLRLVGTNEKLFF
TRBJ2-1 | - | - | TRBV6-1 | TGTGCCAGCAGTGGAGGGGAAAATGAGCAGTTCTTC | CASSGGENEQFF
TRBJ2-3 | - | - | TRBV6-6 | TGTGCCAGCAGTTACTCAGCCGCTTCCACAGATACGCAGTATTTT | CASSYSAASTDTQYF
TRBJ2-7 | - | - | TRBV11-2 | TGTGCCAGCAGCCCGTTGAGCCTGCAGTACTTC | CASSPLSLQYF
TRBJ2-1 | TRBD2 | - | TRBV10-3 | TGTGCCATCAGTAGCGGGGACTTAGCGGGTGAGCAGTTCTTC | CAISSGDLAGEQFF
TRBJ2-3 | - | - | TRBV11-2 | TGTGCCAGCAGCTTAAAGGGGGTCAGACGACCTAGCACAGATACGCAGTATTTT | CASSLKGVRRPSTDTQYF
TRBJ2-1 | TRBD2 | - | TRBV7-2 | TGTGCCAGCAGACGGACTAGCGGGATCAATGAGCAGTTCTTC | CASRRTSGINEQFF
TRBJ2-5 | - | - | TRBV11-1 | TGTGCCAGCAGCCAAGGGGGGCCGGCAGAGACCCAGTACTTC | CASSQGGPAETQYF
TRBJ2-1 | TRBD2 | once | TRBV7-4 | TGTGCCAGCACCGAGCCGCCCGGGACTAGCGGGCCGTACAATGAGCAGTTCTTC | CASTEPPGTSGPYNEQFF
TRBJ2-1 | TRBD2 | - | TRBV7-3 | TGTGCCAGCAGCATCGGGACTAACAATGAGCAGTTCTTC | CASSIGTNNEQFF
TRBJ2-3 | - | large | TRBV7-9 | TGTGCCAGCAGCTTAGAGACAGGTTCAGATACGCAGTATTTT | CASSLETGSDTQYF
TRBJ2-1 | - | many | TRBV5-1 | TGCGCCAGCAGCAAAGATAGGAGGGGCGATGAGCAGTTCTTC | CASSKDRRGDEQFF
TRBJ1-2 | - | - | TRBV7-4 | TGTGCCAGCAGCTTAAGAGGGGGGGACTATGGCTACACCTTC | CASSLRGGDYGYTF
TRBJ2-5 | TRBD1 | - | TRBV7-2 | TGTGCCAGCAGCGCCTACAGGGGGCGCGGTCTAGAGACCCAGTACTTC | CASSAYRGRGLETQYF
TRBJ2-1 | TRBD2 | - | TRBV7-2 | TGTGCCAGCAGCCTATATGGGACTAGCGGGGGCTCCTACAATGAGCAGTTCTTC | CASSLYGTSGGSYNEQFF
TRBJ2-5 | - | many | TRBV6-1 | TGTGCCAGCAGTTATTGGGAGACCCAGTACTTC | CASSYWETQYF
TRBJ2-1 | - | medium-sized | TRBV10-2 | TGCGCCAGCAGGTGGGACGTAAACAATGAGCAGTTCTTC | CASRWDVNNEQFF
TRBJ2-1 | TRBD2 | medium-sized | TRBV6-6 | TGTGCCAGCAGTTACTCAGCGGGGGGGCAGTTCTTC | CASSYSAGGQFF
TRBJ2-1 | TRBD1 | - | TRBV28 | TGTGCCAGCAGGCGAACAGGGGTCAATGAGCAGTTCTTC | CASRRTGVNEQFF
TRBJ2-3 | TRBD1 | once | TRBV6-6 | TGTGCCAGCAGTTACCGGACAGGGCCCCCAGATACGCAGTATTTT | CASSYRTGPPDTQYF
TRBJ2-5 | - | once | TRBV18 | TGTGCCAGCTCACCATCACGGCAGCAAGAGACCCAGTACTTC | CASSPSRQQETQYF
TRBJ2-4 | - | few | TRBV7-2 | TGTGCCAGCAGCTTAATGTACAACATTCAGTACTTC | CASSLMYNIQYF
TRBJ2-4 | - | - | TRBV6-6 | TGTGCCAGCAGTTACTCGATTGCGGGGCCCAAAAACATTCAGTACTTC | CASSYSIAGPKNIQYF
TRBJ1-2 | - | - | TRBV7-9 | TGTGCCAGCAGCTTATCATATGGCTACACCTTC | CASSLSYGYTF
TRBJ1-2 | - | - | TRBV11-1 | TGTGCCAGCAGCGCAGCACCTAACTATGGCTACACCTTC | CASSAAPNYGYTF
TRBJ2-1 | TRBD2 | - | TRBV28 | TGTGCCAGCTCCTCGCTCGGGACTAGCGGGGCGAATGAGCAGTTCTTC | CASSSLGTSGANEQFF
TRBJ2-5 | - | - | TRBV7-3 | TGTGCCAGCAGCTTAACTGAAAGGGGAGAGACCCAGTACTTC | CASSLTERGETQYF
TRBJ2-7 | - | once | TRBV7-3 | TGTGCCAGCAGCTTAGAGCGCCTTCTCGAGCAGTACTTC | CASSLERLLEQYF
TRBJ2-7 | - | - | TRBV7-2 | TGTGCCAGCAGCTTAGAAGGGTATCCTTCCTACGAGCAGTACTTC | CASSLEGYPSYEQYF
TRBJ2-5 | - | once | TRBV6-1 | TGTGCCAGCATTCAAAGGGGGGGAGTCGGTCTTGCGGATACGCAGTACTTC | CASIQRGGVGLADTQYF
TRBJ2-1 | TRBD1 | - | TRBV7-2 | TGTGCCAGCAGCCAACTCGGACAGGGCTACGAGCAGTTCTTC | CASSQLGQGYEQFF
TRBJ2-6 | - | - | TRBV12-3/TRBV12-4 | TGTGCCAGCAGTTCAGGGACTGGGGCCAACGTCCTGACTTTC | CASSSGTGANVLTF
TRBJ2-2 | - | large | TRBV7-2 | TGTGCCAGCAGCTTAGGGTTGGGTATAGGGCTGTTTTTT | CASSLGLGIGLFF